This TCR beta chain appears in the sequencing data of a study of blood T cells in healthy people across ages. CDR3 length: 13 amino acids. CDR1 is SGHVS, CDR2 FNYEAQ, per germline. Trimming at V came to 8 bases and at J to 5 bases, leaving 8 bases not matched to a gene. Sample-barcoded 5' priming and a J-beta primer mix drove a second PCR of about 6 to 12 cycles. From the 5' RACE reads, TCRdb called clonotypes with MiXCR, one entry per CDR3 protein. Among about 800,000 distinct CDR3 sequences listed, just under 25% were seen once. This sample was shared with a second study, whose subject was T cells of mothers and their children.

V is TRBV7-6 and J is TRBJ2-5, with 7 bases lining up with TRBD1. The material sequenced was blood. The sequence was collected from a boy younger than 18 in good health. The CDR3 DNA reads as TGTGCCAGCCAGAGGGGGCTCGGTGAGACCCAGTACTTC. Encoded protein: CASQRGLGETQYF.